This T cell receptor beta chain emerged from a study of T cells after yellow fever vaccination. Overall study context: Fractions low in cell number were prepared with SMART-Seq v4 Ultra Low Input. Study-level points and caveats: Clones from primary vaccination mostly reappeared after the booster (around 97% CD4, under 90% CD8). Contaminants from the bulk population, in the form of abundant clonotypes, could be found in FACS-sorted repertoires.

Between the trimmed V and J ends, which lost 3 bases and 4 bases, there was a span of 19 bases. Per the germline V gene, CDR1 is DFQATT and CDR2 is SNEGSKA (reference sequence). The CDR3 extends over 16 amino acids. The study made its TCR cDNA through 5'RACE template switching. That step introduced a universal primer site along with UMIs. Each CDR3 protein is one row after TCRdb ran MiXCR on the 5' RACE reads. The profile shows 300,000 to 350,000 distinct CDR3 sequences, about 7.8% of them singletons. For this clonotype: Its antigen is not known.

The starting material was PBMCs, obtained around 45 days after the first yellow fever vaccination. The V gene is TRBV20-1, the J gene TRBJ1-5, with TRBD1 as a possible D gene (5 bases). This clonotype originated in a man younger than 30 who received the YFV17D yellow fever vaccine. CDR3 in DNA: TGCAGTGCTAGGGCGATGACCGGGACTGCAAATCAGCCCCAGCATTTT. Encoded protein: CSARAMTGTANQPQHF.